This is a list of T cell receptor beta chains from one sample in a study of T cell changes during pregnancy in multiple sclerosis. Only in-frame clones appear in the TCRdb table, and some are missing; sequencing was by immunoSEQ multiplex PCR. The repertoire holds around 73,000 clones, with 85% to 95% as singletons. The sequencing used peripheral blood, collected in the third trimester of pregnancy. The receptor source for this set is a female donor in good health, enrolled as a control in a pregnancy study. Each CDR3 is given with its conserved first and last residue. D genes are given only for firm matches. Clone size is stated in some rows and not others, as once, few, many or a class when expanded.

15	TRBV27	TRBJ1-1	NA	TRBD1	TGTGCCAGCAGTTTATTGACAGGGATGAACACTGAAGCTTTCTTT	CASSLLTGMNTEAFF
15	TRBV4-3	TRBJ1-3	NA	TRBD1	TGCGCCAGCAGCCATGACAGGGTCTCTGGAAACACCATATATTTT	CASSHDRVSGNTIYF
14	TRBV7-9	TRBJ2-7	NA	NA	TGTGCCAGCAGCTACGTGGGCGTCAACTACGAGCAGTACTTC	CASSYVGVNYEQYF
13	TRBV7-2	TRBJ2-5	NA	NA	TGTGCCAGCAGCTTTTCACTCCAAGAGACCCAGTACTTC	CASSFSLQETQYF
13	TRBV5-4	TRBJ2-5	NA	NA	TGTGCCAGCAGCTTGGGACAGATGGAGACCCAGTACTTC	CASSLGQMETQYF
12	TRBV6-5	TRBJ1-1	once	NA	TGTGCCAGCAGTCCCGACAGTTATGAAGCTTTCTTT	CASSPDSYEAFF
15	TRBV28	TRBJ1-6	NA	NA	TGTGCCAGCAGCGAGGACAAGTCTAGGGGTTCACCCCTCCACTTT	CASSEDKSRGSPLHF
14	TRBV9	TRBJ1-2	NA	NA	TGTGCCAGCAGCGCAATACAGGGTGTTGCTGGCTACACCTTC	CASSAIQGVAGYTF
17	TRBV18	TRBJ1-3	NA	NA	TGTGCCAGCTCACCAATGACAGGAACTTACTCTGGAAACACCATATATTTT	CASSPMTGTYSGNTIYF
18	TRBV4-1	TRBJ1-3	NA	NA	TGCGCCAGCAGCCAAGTTTTTCCGGTGGCAGGGTCTGGAAACACCATATATTTT	CASSQVFPVAGSGNTIYF
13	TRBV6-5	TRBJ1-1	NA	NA	TGTGCCAGCAGTTACCGGGGGGCCACTGAAGCTTTCTTT	CASSYRGATEAFF
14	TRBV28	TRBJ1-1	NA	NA	TGTGCCAGCAGTTTGGGCGGGGAAGTAGCTGAAGCTTTCTTT	CASSLGGEVAEAFF
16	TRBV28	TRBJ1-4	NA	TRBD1	TGTGCCAGCAGTTCGCCTTTCGGACAGGCAGGTGAAAAACTGTTTTTT	CASSSPFGQAGEKLFF
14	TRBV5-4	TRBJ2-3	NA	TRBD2	TGTGCCAGCAATAGCGGGGGGGCCGTGGATACGCAGTATTTT	CASNSGGAVDTQYF
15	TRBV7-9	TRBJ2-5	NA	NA	TGTGCCAGCAGCTCCGGCAGGGGGGCCCAAGAGACCCAGTACTTC	CASSSGRGAQETQYF
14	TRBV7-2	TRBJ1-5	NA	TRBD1	TGTGCCAGCAGCTCGGACAGGGCTTATCAGCCCCAGCATTTT	CASSSDRAYQPQHF
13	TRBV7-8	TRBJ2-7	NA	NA	TGTGCCAGCAGCCGGGATCGGAACGGCGAGCAGTACTTC	CASSRDRNGEQYF
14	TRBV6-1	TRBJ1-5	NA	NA	TGTGCCAGCAGTGAAACACCTGCGGTACAGCCCCAGCATTTT	CASSETPAVQPQHF
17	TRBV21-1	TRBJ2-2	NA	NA	TGTGCCAGCAGCAAAAGGATCGAACGGGGGGCGGCCGGGGAGCTGTTTTTT	CASSKRIERGAAGELFF
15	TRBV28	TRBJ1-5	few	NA	TGTGCCAGCAGTTCAGGGGCTGAGGGCAATCAGCCCCAGCATTTT	CASSSGAEGNQPQHF
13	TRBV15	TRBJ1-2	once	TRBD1	TGTGCCACCAGCACGGGACAGAACTATGGCTACACCTTC	CATSTGQNYGYTF
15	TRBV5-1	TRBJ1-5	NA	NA	TGCGCCAGCAGCTTGGGGAACGACAGGAATCAGCCCCAGCATTTT	CASSLGNDRNQPQHF
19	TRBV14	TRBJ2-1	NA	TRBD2	TGTGCCAGCAGCCAAGACCCCTCCATTTCGGGACTAGCGGGCTATGAGCAGTTCTTC	CASSQDPSISGLAGYEQFF
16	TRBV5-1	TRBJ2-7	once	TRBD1	TGCGCCAGCAGCTTGTTCGCCGACAGGGGGCCGGGCGAGCAGTACTTC	CASSLFADRGPGEQYF
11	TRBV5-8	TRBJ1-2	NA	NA	TGTGCCAGCAGCTACCAGGTTGGCTACACCTTC	CASSYQVGYTF
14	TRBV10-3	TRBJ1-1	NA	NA	TGTGCCATCAGTTCGGACAGTTCGACCACTGAAGCTTTCTTT	CAISSDSSTTEAFF
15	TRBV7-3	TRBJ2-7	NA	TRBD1	TGTGCCAGCAGCCCGACGACAGGGTTTAAGGACGAGCAGTACTTC	CASSPTTGFKDEQYF
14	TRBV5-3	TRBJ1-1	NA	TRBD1	TGTGCCAGAAGCGGACAGGGGGTAAGGACTGAAGCTTTCTTT	CARSGQGVRTEAFF
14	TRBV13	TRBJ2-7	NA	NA	TGTGCCAGCAGCTTAGTGGGACATTCCTACGAGCAGTACTTC	CASSLVGHSYEQYF
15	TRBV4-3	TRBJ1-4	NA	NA	TGCGCCAGCAGCCAAGAAACCCGGGTGGCTGAAAAACTGTTTTTT	CASSQETRVAEKLFF
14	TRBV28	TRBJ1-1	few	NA	TGTGCCAGCAGTTTAACAGGGATGAACACTGAAGCTTTCTTT	CASSLTGMNTEAFF
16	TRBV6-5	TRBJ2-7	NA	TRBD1	TGTGCCAGCAGTTACTCCAGCGGGACAGGGGGCAGGGAGCAGTACTTC	CASSYSSGTGGREQYF
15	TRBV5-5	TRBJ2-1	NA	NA	TGTGCCAGCAGCCGAGCTGATAGCTCCTACAATGAGCAGTTCTTC	CASSRADSSYNEQFF
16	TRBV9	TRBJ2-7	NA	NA	TGTGCCAGCAGCTTTCGGACCGGGATTCTTGGGGGGGAGCAGTACTTC	CASSFRTGILGGEQYF
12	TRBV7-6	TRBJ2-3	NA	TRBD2	TGTGCCAGCGGGAGGGCCCTAGATACGCAGTATTTT	CASGRALDTQYF
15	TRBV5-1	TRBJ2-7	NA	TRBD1	TGCGCCAGCAGCCCTTGGACAGGTAGCTCCTACGAGCAGTACTTC	CASSPWTGSSYEQYF
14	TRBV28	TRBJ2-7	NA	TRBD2	TGTGCCAGCAGGCCGGGACTAGCGGGAAGGGAGCAGTACTTC	CASRPGLAGREQYF
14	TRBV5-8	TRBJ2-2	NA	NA	TGTGCCAGCAGCTTTTTGGCGGGCACCGGGGAGCTGTTTTTT	CASSFLAGTGELFF
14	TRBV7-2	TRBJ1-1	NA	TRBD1	TGTGCCAGCAGCTCCGGGACAGCGAACACTGAAGCTTTCTTT	CASSSGTANTEAFF
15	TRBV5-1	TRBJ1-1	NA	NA	TGCGCCAGCAGCCAGCTGACAGGCATGAACACTGAAGCTTTCTTT	CASSQLTGMNTEAFF
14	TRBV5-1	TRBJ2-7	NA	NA	TGCGCCAGCAGCTTTAGCGGAGAATCCTACGAGCAGTACTTC	CASSFSGESYEQYF
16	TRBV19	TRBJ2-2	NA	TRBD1	TGTGCCAGTAGTCCCATGCAGGGGGCGCCGACCGGGGAGCTGTTTTTT	CASSPMQGAPTGELFF
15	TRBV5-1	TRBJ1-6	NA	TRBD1	TGCGCCAGCAGCGAGGACGACAGGGGCGCCGGAGCCCTCCACTTT	CASSEDDRGAGALHF
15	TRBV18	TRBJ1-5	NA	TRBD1	TGTGCCAGCTCACCACCGGACAGGGTAGGTCAGCCCCAGCATTTT	CASSPPDRVGQPQHF
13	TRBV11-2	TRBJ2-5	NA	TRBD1	TGTGCCAGCAGCCGACTCCAAATACAGGGGGAGTACTTC	CASSRLQIQGEYF